These T cell receptor beta chains were read from a single sample in a study of T-cell reconstitution after alpha-beta-depleted transplantation in children. TCRdb fed the PCR reads into MiXCR, producing one record per CDR3 protein. The data show 300,000 to 400,000 distinct CDR3 sequences, 15% to 20% seen once. Source: PBMCs, mostly from graft donor cells, taken 360 days after TCRalphabeta/CD19-depleted stem cell transplant. The receptor source for this set is a male patient aged 2 to 10 who had a stem cell transplant for acute lymphoblastic leukemia, so the T cells may come from the graft donor. Both conserved end residues are part of each CDR3. Fields, in order: J gene, clone size, D gene, V gene, CDR3 protein, CDR3 DNA. D genes are given only for firm matches. Size is omitted from some rows. Given values are once, few, many or a class for expanded clones.

>TRBJ2-5|-|-|TRBV5-1
CASSLSNWVRGTQETQYF
TGCGCCAGCAGCTTGTCTAATTGGGTTCGGGGGACCCAAGAGACCCAGTACTTC
>TRBJ2-4|many|TRBD2|TRBV20-1
CSAREGLAGAKNIQYF
TGCAGTGCTCGGGAGGGACTAGCGGGAGCCAAAAACATTCAGTACTTC
>TRBJ2-5|few|-|TRBV29-1
CSVEEFQETQYF
TGCAGCGTTGAGGAGTTCCAAGAGACCCAGTACTTC
>TRBJ2-7|-|TRBD1|TRBV6-5
CASSYSKQGVGYEQYF
TGTGCCAGCAGTTACTCGAAACAGGGGGTGGGTTACGAGCAGTACTTC
>TRBJ2-5|-|TRBD1|TRBV4-1
CASSRQGRETQYF
TGCGCCAGCAGTCGACAGGGGCGGGAGACCCAGTACTTC
>TRBJ2-3|-|-|TRBV7-2
CASSTRGVHHTDTQYF
TGTGCCAGCAGCACCAGGGGGGTGCACCACACAGATACGCAGTATTTT
>TRBJ2-3|-|TRBD2|TRBV5-1
CASSLTSEPTDTQYF
TGCGCCAGCAGCTTGACTAGCGAACCGACAGATACGCAGTATTTT
>TRBJ2-7|-|-|TRBV4-3
CASSPGIRYEQYF
TGCGCCAGCAGCCCGGGAATCCGATACGAGCAGTACTTC
>TRBJ2-3|many|-|TRBV7-3
CASSSGSKDTQYF
TGTGCCAGCAGCTCCGGGTCGAAGGATACGCAGTATTTT
>TRBJ2-1|-|TRBD2|TRBV6-1
CASTNSGKYNEQFF
TGTGCCAGCACTAATAGCGGGAAGTACAATGAGCAGTTCTTC
>TRBJ2-3|-|-|TRBV21-1
CATAVAGGGDTQYF
TGTGCCACCGCGGTAGCGGGAGGGGGAGATACGCAGTATTTT
>TRBJ1-6|few|-|TRBV6-2/TRBV6-3
CASTAPGGGYNSPLHF
TGTGCCAGCACCGCTCCGGGAGGAGGATATAATTCACCCCTCCACTTT
>TRBJ2-7|-|TRBD1|TRBV13
CASSLGTDRSPLGEQYF
TGTGCCAGCAGCTTAGGCACGGACAGGAGCCCCCTGGGGGAGCAGTACTTC
>TRBJ2-3|-|TRBD2|TRBV5-1
CASRSRPSGSGSTDTQYF
TGCGCCAGCAGAAGTCGGCCTAGCGGGAGTGGGAGCACAGATACGCAGTATTTT
>TRBJ2-5|-|TRBD2|TRBV5-1
CASSLRPSGPTQETQYF
TGCGCCAGCAGCTTGAGGCCTAGCGGACCAACCCAAGAGACCCAGTACTTC
>TRBJ2-1|many|-|TRBV15
CATSTSALSNEQFF
TGTGCCACCAGCACTAGCGCCTTGTCCAATGAGCAGTTCTTC
>TRBJ2-3|few|TRBD2|TRBV12-3/TRBV12-4
CASSYSSGISTDTQYF
TGTGCCAGCAGCTACTCGAGCGGGATTAGCACAGATACGCAGTATTTT
>TRBJ2-1|many|TRBD2|TRBV4-3
CASSQSPGLLFNEQFF
TGCGCCAGCAGCCAATCTCCGGGACTACTGTTCAATGAGCAGTTCTTC
>TRBJ2-7|-|-|TRBV3-1
CASSQPGHPYEQYF
TGTGCCAGCAGCCAACCGGGACACCCCTACGAGCAGTACTTC
>TRBJ2-5|few|TRBD2|TRBV5-6
CASSYGTGLGTQYF
TGTGCCAGCAGCTACGGAACAGGACTAGGGACCCAGTACTTC
>TRBJ2-7|-|-|TRBV30
CAWSLAGDEQYF
TGTGCCTGGAGCCTAGCCGGGGACGAGCAGTACTTC
>TRBJ2-5|-|-|TRBV12-3/TRBV12-4
CASTGPGETQYF
TGTGCCAGCACGGGACCTGGAGAGACCCAGTACTTC
>TRBJ2-7|few|TRBD2|TRBV11-2
CASNLGLAGEMGYEQYF
TGTGCCAGCAACCTAGGACTAGCGGGAGAAATGGGCTACGAGCAGTACTTC
>TRBJ2-3|-|TRBD2|TRBV29-1
CSVRGELAGMSSTDTQYF
TGCAGCGTTCGGGGTGAACTAGCGGGGATGAGTAGCACAGATACGCAGTATTTT
>TRBJ2-2|many|TRBD2|TRBV7-6
CASSLRLAGYTGELFF
TGTGCCAGCAGCTTAAGGCTAGCGGGCTACACCGGGGAGCTGTTTTTT
>TRBJ2-1|many|-|TRBV20-1
CRPTHGNEQFF
TGCAGGCCGACCCACGGCAATGAGCAGTTCTTC
>TRBJ2-1|few|TRBD1|TRBV29-1
CSVEDNVYRGSASDEQFF
TGCAGCGTTGAAGATAATGTCTACAGGGGAAGTGCGAGCGATGAGCAGTTCTTC
>TRBJ1-1|few|-|TRBV30
CAWRGVDTEAFF
TGTGCCTGGAGGGGGGTCGATACTGAAGCTTTCTTT
>TRBJ2-1|few|TRBD2|TRBV3-1
CASSHPAGGGNYNEQFF
TGTGCCAGCAGCCACCCAGCGGGAGGCGGGAATTACAATGAGCAGTTCTTC
>TRBJ2-5|many|TRBD2|TRBV15
CATSRALAGYQETQYF
TGTGCCACCAGCAGAGCCCTAGCGGGGTACCAAGAGACCCAGTACTTC
>TRBJ2-5|few|-|TRBV3-1
CASSLDLGVETQYF
TGTGCCAGCAGCCTGGATCTGGGTGTAGAGACCCAGTACTTC
>TRBJ2-5|-|-|TRBV4-3
CASSQDWRGAQETQYF
TGCGCCAGCAGCCAAGATTGGCGCGGAGCCCAAGAGACCCAGTACTTC
>TRBJ2-7|few|-|TRBV28
CASSLGDWAVPQYEQYF
TGTGCCAGCAGTTTAGGCGATTGGGCAGTTCCCCAATACGAGCAGTACTTC
>TRBJ1-2|many|-|TRBV12-3/TRBV12-4
CASSLIGWNF
TGTGCCAGCAGTTTGATAGGGTGGAACTTC
>TRBJ2-2|-|-|TRBV5-6
CASSSYGELFF
TGTGCCAGCAGCTCTTACGGGGAGCTGTTTTTT